This T cell receptor beta chain originates from a study of shared clonotypes between healthy human individuals. Germline CDR1 is SGHVS and CDR2 is FQNEAQ. This CDR3 is 17 amino acids long. With 5 bases clipped from V and 4 bases from J, the junction kept 14 bases outside the gene matches. Turning to this clone: Its target is unknown.

Produced via immunoSEQ multiplex PCR; TCRdb's table is partial and in-frame only. The sample includes around 510,000 clones, about 96% of them seen just once. Study findings and constraints: Compared with memory subsets, naive subsets generally had larger estimated richness. Sampling covered blood only; tissue repertoires likely differ. Rarefaction showed sorted-subset sequencing was incomplete despite large depth.

A CD45RA-negative memory subset and a CD45RA+ naive subset were separated from the CD4+ cells. Sequencing was performed on naive CD4+ T cells sorted from blood. Subset reported: CD45RA+ positively selected. This TCR was sampled from a woman under 40 in good health. V usage is TRBV7-8 and J usage is TRBJ2-3, with 8 nucleotides matching TRBD2. CDR3 loop: CASSPLSGSGNADTQYF. DNA of the CDR3: TGTGCCAGCAGCCCCTTATCTGGTAGCGGGAATGCAGATACGCAGTATTTT. Full variable domain (remainder filled in from reference TRBV7-8 and TRBJ2-3): GAGVSQSPRYKVAKRGQDVALRCDPISGHVSLFWYQQALGQGPEFLTYFQNEAQLDKSGLPSDRFFAERPEGSVSTLKIQRTQQEDSAVYLCASSPLSGSGNADTQYFGPGTRLTVL.